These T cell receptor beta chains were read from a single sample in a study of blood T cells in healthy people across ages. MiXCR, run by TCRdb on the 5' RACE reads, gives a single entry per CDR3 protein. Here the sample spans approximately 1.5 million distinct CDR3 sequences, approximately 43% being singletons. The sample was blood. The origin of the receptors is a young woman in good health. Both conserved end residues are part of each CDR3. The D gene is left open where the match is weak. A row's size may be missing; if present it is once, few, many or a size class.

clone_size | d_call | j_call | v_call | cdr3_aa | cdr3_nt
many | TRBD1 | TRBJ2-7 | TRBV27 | CASSLTGTYEQYF | TGTGCCAGCAGTCTGACAGGGACCTACGAGCAGTACTTC
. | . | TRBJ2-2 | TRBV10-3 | CAISHRPGEGTGELFF | TGTGCCATCAGTCATAGGCCCGGGGAAGGCACCGGGGAGCTGTTTTTT
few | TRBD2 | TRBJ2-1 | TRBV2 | CASSKILAGGPNEQFF | TGTGCCAGCAGTAAGATTCTAGCGGGAGGGCCCAATGAGCAGTTCTTC
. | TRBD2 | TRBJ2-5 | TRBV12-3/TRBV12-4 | CASSALSGGGGTQYF | TGTGCCAGCAGCGCTTTGAGCGGGGGGGGCGGGACCCAGTACTTC
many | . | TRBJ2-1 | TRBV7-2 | CASSFHEQFF | TGTGCCAGCAGCTTCCATGAGCAGTTCTTC
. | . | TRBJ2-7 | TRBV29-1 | CSADRGTSESYEQYF | TGCAGCGCGGACAGGGGGACTAGCGAGTCCTACGAGCAGTACTTC
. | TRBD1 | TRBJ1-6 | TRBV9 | CASSVGQANSPLHF | TGTGCCAGCAGCGTGGGACAGGCAAATTCACCCCTCCACTTT
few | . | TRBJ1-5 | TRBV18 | CASSPNRESQHF | TGTGCCAGCTCACCAAACAGGGAGAGCCAGCATTTT
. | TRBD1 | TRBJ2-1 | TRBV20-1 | CSATGTGNNEQFF | TGCAGTGCGACCGGGACAGGGAACAATGAGCAGTTCTTC
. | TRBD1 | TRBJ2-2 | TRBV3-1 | CASSRPGQSGELFF | TGTGCCAGCAGCCGACCGGGACAGTCCGGGGAGCTGTTTTTT
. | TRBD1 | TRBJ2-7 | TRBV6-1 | CASSVQPGGQGYEQYF | TGTGCCAGCAGTGTTCAACCAGGCGGACAGGGATACGAGCAGTACTTC
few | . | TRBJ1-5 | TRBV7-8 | CASSLRQHGRNQPQHF | TGTGCCAGCAGCTTACGGCAGCATGGGCGCAATCAGCCCCAGCATTTT
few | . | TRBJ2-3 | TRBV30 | CAWSVGGAGDTQYF | TGTGCCTGGAGTGTCGGAGGGGCTGGAGATACGCAGTATTTT
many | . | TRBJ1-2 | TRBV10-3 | CAISENGELYGYTF | TGTGCCATCAGTGAGAACGGGGAGCTCTATGGCTACACCTTC
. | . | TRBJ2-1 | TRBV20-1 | CSATLLRANGEQFF | TGCAGTGCTACCCTCCTGAGGGCTAACGGTGAGCAGTTCTTC
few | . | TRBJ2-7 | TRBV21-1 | CASSKGWRETYEQYF | TGTGCCAGCAGCAAAGGTTGGCGGGAAACCTACGAGCAGTACTTC
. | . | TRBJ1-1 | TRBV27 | CASSSLGVAFF | TGTGCCAGCAGTTCACTGGGAGTAGCTTTCTTT
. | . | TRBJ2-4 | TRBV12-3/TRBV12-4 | CASSFDRLGDNIQYF | TGTGCCAGCAGTTTTGACAGGTTGGGGGATAACATTCAGTACTTC
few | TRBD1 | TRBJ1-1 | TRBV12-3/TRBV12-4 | CASRGDRGSDTEAFF | TGTGCCAGCAGGGGGGACAGGGGTAGTGACACTGAAGCTTTCTTT
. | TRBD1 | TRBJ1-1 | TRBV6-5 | CVSSYRGSVMNTEAFF | TGTGTCAGCAGTTACAGGGGATCGGTAATGAACACTGAAGCTTTCTTT
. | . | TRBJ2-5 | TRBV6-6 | CASSRAGNHQETQYF | TGTGCCAGCAGTCGGGCAGGGAACCACCAAGAGACCCAGTACTTC
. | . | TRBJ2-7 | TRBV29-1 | CSVAADPSQREQYF | TGCAGCGTTGCGGCGGACCCGTCCCAACGCGAGCAGTACTTC
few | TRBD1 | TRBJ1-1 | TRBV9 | CASSASIRGGTEAFF | TGTGCCAGCAGCGCCTCGATCAGGGGGGGCACTGAAGCTTTCTTT
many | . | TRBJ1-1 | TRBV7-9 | CASSFPGTEAFF | TGTGCCAGCAGTTTCCCCGGGACGGAAGCTTTCTTT
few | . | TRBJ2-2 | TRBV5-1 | CASSLAARGRTGELFF | TGCGCCAGCAGCTTGGCGGCCAGGGGAAGGACCGGGGAGCTGTTTTTT
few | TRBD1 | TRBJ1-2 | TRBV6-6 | CASSKGGRCGYTF | TGTGCCAGCAGTAAAGGGGGCAGGTGTGGCTACACCTTC
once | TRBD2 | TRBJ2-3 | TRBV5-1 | CASRQTSDRRTDTQYF | TGCGCCAGCAGGCAGACTAGCGATCGTCGCACAGATACGCAGTATTTT
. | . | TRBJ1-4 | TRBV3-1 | CASSRSPPPNEKLFF | TGTGCCAGCAGCCGCAGTCCACCTCCTAATGAAAAACTGTTTTTT
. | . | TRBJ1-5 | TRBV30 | CAWSVRATAGDQPQHF | TGTGCCTGGAGTGTACGAGCGACGGCGGGGGATCAGCCCCAGCATTTT
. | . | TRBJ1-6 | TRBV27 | CASSSSGFDNSPLHF | TGTGCCAGCAGTTCCTCAGGGTTTGATAATTCACCCCTCCACTTT
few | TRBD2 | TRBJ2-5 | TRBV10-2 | CASRDPGLAEYF | TGCGCCAGCAGAGATCCGGGACTAGCGGAGTACTTC
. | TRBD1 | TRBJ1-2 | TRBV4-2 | CASSPQGADTNYGYTF | TGTGCCAGCAGCCCACAGGGGGCGGACACTAACTATGGCTACACCTTC
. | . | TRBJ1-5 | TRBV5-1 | CASSLDAGGGNQPQHF | TGCGCCAGCAGCTTGGATGCAGGCGGCGGCAATCAGCCCCAGCATTTT
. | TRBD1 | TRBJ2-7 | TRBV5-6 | CASSPRQGEYYEQYF | TGTGCCAGCAGCCCGAGACAGGGGGAGTACTACGAGCAGTACTTC
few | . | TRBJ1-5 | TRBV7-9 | CASRFRDQPQHF | TGTGCCAGCAGGTTCAGGGATCAGCCCCAGCATTTT
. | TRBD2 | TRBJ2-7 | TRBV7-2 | CASSTTSGSGYEQYF | TGTGCCAGCAGCACGACTAGCGGGAGTGGGTACGAGCAGTACTTC
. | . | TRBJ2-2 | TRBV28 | CASSLRLDSAFLTGELFF | TGTGCCAGCAGTTTGAGGCTGGATAGTGCGTTTCTAACCGGGGAGCTGTTTTTT
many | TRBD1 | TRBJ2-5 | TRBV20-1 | CSAVADRGLGETQYF | TGCAGTGCTGTCGCAGACAGGGGGCTGGGAGAGACCCAGTACTTC
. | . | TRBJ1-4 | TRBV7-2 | CASSLDPRGQHEKLFF | TGTGCCAGCAGCTTAGACCCTCGGGGGCAGCATGAAAAACTGTTTTTT
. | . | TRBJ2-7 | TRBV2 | CASGEPSSYNEQYF | TGTGCCAGCGGGGAACCGAGCTCCTACAATGAGCAGTACTTC
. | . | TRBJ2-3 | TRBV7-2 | CASSQPGSDTQYF | TGTGCCAGCAGCCAGCCCGGATCAGATACGCAGTATTTT
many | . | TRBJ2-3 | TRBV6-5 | CASSLLSRTDTQYF | TGTGCTAGCAGCTTACTGTCGAGGACAGATACGCAGTATTTT
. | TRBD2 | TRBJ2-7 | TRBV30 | CAWNSGEDEQYF | TGTGCCTGGAATAGCGGGGAGGACGAGCAGTACTTC
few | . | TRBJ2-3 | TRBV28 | CAVLHGTSTDTQYF | TGTGCCGTCCTACACGGAACTAGCACGGATACGCAGTATTTT
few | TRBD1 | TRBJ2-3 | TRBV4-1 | CASSQMGGTGGTDTQYF | TGCGCCAGCAGCCAAATGGGGGGGACAGGGGGCACAGATACGCAGTATTTT
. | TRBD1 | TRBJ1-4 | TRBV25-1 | CASTNPLLTGGTNEKLFF | TGTGCCAGCACCAACCCCCTGCTGACAGGGGGCACTAATGAAAAACTGTTTTTT
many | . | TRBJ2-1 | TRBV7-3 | CASSLWTKPYNEQFF | TGTGCCAGCAGCTTGTGGACCAAACCCTACAATGAGCAGTTCTTC
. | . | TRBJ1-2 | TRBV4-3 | CASSQGRALIPGYTF | TGCGCCAGCAGCCAAGGCAGGGCATTGATCCCTGGCTACACCTTC
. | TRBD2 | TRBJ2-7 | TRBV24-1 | CATSDSGSLAVPYNEQYF | TGTGCCACCAGTGACAGCGGGAGTTTAGCGGTCCCCTACAATGAGCAGTACTTC
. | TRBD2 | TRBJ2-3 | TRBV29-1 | CSTRGGPSTDTQYF | TGCAGCACCCGGGGAGGGCCAAGCACAGATACGCAGTATTTT
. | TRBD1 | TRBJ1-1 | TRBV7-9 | CASSSIGDRGLDAFF | TGTGCCAGCAGCTCAATCGGGGACAGGGGACTGGATGCTTTCTTT
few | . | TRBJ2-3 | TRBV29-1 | CSVVTGARSTDTQYF | TGCAGCGTTGTTACGGGGGCACGATCCACAGATACGCAGTATTTT
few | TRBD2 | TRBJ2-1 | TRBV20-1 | CSARDLIAGDYNEQFF | TGCAGTGCTAGAGATTTGATAGCGGGGGACTACAATGAGCAGTTCTTC
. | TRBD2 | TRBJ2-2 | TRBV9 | CASSSSGSVSGELFF | TGTGCCAGCAGCAGCAGCGGGAGTGTATCCGGGGAGCTGTTTTTT
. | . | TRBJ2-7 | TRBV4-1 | CASSQEEVGAYSYEQYF | TGCGCCAGCAGCCAAGAAGAGGTGGGGGCTTACTCCTACGAGCAGTACTTC
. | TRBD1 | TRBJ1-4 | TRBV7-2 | CASSLAAGGGEKLFF | TGTGCCAGCAGCTTAGCGGCAGGGGGAGGGGAAAAACTGTTTTTT
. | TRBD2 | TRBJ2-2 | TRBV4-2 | CASSPYLTSGSSGELFF | TGTGCCAGCAGCCCCTATCTTACTAGCGGGAGTTCCGGGGAGCTGTTTTTT